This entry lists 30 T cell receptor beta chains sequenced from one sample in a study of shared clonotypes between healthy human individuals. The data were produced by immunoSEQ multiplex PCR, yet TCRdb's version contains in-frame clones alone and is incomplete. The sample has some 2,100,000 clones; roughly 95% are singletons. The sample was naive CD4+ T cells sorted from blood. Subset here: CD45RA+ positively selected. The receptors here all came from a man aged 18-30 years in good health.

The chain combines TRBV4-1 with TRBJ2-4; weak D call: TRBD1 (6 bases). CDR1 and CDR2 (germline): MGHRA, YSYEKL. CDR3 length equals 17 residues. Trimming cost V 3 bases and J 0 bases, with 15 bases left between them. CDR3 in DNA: TGCGCCAGCAGCCAGCCTTGGACAGCTCTAGCCAAAAACATTCAGTACTTC. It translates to CASSQPWTALAKNIQYF.

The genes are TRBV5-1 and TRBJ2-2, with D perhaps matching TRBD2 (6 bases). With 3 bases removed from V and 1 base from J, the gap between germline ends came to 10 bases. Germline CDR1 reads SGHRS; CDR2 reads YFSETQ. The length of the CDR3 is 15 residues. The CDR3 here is CASSWAEGNTGELFF. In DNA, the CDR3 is TGCGCCAGCAGCTGGGCGGAGGGGAACACCGGGGAGCTGTTTTTT.

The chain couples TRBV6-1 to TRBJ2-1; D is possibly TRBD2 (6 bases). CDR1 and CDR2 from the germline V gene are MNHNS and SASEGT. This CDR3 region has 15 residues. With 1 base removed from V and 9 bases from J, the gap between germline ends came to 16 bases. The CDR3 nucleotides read TGTGCCAGCAGTGAAGGCGGGGCAGGAGGGGTTGAGCAGTTCTTC. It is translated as CASSEGGAGGVEQFF.

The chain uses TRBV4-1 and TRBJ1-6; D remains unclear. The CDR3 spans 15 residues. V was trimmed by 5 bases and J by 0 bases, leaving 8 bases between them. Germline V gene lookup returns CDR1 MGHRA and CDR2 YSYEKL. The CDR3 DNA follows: TGCGCCAGCAGCTTGCAGGCCTCCTATAATTCACCCCTCCACTTT. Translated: CASSLQASYNSPLHF.

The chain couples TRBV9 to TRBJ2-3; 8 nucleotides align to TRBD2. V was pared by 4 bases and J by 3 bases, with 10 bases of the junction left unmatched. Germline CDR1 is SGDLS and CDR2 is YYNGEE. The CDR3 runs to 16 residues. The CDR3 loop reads CASSQRPGGLTDTQYF. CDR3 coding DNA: TGTGCCAGCAGCCAACGACCGGGAGGGCTAACAGATACGCAGTATTTT.

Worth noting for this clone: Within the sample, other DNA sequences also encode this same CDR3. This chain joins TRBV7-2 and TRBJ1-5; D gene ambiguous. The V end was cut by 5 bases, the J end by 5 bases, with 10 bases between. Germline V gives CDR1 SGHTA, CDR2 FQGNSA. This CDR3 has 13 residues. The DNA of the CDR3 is TGTGCCAGCAGCGTACAAGGAGATCAGCCCCAGCATTTT. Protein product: CASSVQGDQPQHF.

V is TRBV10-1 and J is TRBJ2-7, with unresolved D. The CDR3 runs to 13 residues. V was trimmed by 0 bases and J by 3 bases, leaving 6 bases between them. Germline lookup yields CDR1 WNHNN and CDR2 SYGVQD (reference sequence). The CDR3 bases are TGCGCCAGCAGTGAGTCTCCGGGCTACGAGCAGTACTTC. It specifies CASSESPGYEQYF.

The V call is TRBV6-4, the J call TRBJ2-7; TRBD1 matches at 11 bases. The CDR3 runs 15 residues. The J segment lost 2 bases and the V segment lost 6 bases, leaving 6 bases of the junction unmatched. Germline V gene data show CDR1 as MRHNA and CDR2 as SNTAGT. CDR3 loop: CASRGTGGVTYEQYF. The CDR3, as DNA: TGTGCCAGCAGGGGGACAGGGGGAGTGACCTACGAGCAGTACTTC.

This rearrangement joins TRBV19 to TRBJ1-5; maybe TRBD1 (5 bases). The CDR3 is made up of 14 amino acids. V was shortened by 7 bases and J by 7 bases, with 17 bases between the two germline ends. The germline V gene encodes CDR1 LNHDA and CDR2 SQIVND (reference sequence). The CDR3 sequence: CASNQQESGQPQHF. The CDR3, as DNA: TGTGCCAGTAACCAACAGGAGAGTGGGCAGCCCCAGCATTTT.

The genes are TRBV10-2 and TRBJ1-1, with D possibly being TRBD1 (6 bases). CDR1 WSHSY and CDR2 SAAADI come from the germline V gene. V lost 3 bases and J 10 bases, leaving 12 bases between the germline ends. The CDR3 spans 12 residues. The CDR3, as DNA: TGCGCCAGCAGTGAACCGGGGGCGCGAGCTTTCTTT. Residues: CASSEPGARAFF.

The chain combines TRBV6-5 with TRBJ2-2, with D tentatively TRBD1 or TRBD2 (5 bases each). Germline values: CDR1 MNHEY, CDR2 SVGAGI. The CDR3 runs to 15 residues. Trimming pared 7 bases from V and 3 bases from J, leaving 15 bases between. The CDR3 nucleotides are TGTGCCAGCATGAGGGGTGAACGTGACACCGGGGAGCTGTTTTTT. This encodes CASMRGERDTGELFF.

The CDR3 bases are TGTGCCTGGAGTCTTGGTGGCGGGGTGGTCGAGCAGTACTTC. Encoded protein: CAWSLGGGVVEQYF. The chain is built from TRBV30 and TRBJ2-7, with a weak D call TRBD2 (6 bases). The CDR3 sequence is 14 residues long. V was shortened by 2 bases and J by 6 bases, with 17 bases between the two germline ends. CDR1 GTSNPN and CDR2 SVGIG come from the germline V gene (reference sequence).

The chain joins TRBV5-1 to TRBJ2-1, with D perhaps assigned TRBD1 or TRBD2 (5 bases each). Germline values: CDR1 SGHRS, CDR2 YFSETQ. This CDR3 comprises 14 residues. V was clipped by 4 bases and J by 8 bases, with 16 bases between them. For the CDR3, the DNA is TGCGCCAGCAGCCTGGGCCGTAGGGACGATGAGCAGTTCTTC. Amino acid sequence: CASSLGRRDDEQFF.

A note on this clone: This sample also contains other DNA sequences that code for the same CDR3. CDR3 DNA sequence: TGCGCCAGCAGTTTCACGGGGACCGGGGAGCTGTTTTTT. This gives the protein CASSFTGTGELFF. The V and J genes are TRBV5-1 and TRBJ2-2; weak D call: TRBD2 (5 bases). The germline V and J ends were trimmed by 5 bases and 5 bases, with 10 bases remaining between them. CDR1 SGHRS and CDR2 YFSETQ come from the germline V gene. The length of the CDR3 is 13 residues.

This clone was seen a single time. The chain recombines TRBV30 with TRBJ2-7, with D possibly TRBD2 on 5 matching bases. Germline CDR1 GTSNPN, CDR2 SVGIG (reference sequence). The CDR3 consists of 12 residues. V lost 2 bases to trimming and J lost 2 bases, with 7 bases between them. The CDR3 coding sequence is TGTGCCTGGAGTACGGAGGCCTACGAGCAGTACTTC. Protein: CAWSTEAYEQYF.

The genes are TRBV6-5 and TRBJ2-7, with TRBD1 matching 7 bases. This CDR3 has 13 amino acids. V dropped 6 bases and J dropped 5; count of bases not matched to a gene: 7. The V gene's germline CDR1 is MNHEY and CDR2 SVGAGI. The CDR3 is CASRRQGINEQYF. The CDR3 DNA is TGTGCCAGCAGGCGACAGGGAATTAACGAGCAGTACTTC.

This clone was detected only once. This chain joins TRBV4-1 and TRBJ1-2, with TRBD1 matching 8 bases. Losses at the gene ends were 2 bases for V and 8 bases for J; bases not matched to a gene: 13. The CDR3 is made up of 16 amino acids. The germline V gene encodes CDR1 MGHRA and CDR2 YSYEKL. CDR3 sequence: CASSQMNQGAREGYTF. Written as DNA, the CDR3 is TGCGCCAGCAGCCAAATGAATCAGGGGGCGCGGGAAGGCTACACCTTC.

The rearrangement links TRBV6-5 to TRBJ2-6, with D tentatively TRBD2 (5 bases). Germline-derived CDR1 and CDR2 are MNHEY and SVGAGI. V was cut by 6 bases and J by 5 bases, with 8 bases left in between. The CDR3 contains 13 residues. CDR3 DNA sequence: TGTGCCAGCAGGGCGGGCTGGGCCAACGTCCTGACTTTC. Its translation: CASRAGWANVLTF.

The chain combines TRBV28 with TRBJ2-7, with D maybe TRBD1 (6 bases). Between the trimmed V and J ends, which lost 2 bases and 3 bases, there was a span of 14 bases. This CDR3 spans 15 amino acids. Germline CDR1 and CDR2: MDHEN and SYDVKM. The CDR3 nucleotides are TGTGCCAGCAGTTTAACAGGGAATGGTGACTACGAGCAGTACTTC. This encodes CASSLTGNGDYEQYF.

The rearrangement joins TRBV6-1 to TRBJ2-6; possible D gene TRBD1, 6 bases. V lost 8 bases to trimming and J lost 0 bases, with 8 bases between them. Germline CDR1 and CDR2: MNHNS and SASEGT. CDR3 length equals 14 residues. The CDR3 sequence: CASEDSSGANVLTF. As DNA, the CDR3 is TGTGCCAGCGAGGACAGCTCTGGGGCCAACGTCCTGACTTTC.

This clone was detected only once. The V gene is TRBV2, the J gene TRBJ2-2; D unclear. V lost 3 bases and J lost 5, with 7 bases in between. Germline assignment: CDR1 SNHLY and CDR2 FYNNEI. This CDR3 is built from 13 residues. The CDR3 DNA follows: TGTGCCAGCAGTGATGAGTTTACCGGGGAGCTGTTTTTT. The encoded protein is CASSDEFTGELFF.

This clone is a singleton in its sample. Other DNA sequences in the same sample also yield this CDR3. The CDR3, as DNA: TGCGCCAGCAGCTTGGAAGCCTCTGGGGCCAACGTCCTGACTTTC. It translates to CASSLEASGANVLTF. The chain joins TRBV5-1 to TRBJ2-6, with D unclear. This CDR3 has 15 residues. Per the germline V gene, CDR1 is SGHRS and CDR2 is YFSETQ. Trimming removed 0 bases from V and 0 bases from J, with 4 bases in between.

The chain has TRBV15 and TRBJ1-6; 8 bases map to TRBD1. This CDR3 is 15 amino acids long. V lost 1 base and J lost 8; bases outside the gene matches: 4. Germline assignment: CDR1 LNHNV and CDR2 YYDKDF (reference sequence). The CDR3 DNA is TGTGCCACCAGCAGAGGGACAGGGACTGATTCACCCCTCCACTTT. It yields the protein CATSRGTGTDSPLHF.

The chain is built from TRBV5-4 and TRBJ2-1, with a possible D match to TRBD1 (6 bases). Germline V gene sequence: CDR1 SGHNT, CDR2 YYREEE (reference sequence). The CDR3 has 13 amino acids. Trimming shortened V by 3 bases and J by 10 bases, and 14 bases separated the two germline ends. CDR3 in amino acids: CASSWGADREQFF. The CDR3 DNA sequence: TGTGCCAGCAGCTGGGGTGCTGACAGGGAGCAGTTCTTC.

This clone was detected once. This chain's CDR3 is CAWSVHRQGNSPLHF. In nucleotides, the CDR3 is TGTGCCTGGAGTGTCCATAGACAGGGTAATTCACCCCTCCACTTT. This chain uses TRBV30 with TRBJ1-6; 7 positions agree with TRBD1. The CDR3 is made up of 15 amino acids. Germline values: CDR1 GTSNPN, CDR2 SVGIG (reference sequence). Losses at the gene ends were 0 bases for V and 6 bases for J; bases not matched to a gene: 5.

This chain's CDR3 is CASSVVAGEVYEQYF. The CDR3 DNA reads TGTGCCAGCAGCGTAGTAGCGGGAGAAGTATACGAGCAGTACTTC. V gene TRBV7-2 combines with J gene TRBJ2-7; 9 nucleotides agree with TRBD2. Germline assignment: CDR1 SGHTA and CDR2 FQGNSA. The V segment lost 5 bases and the J segment 4 bases; nucleotides outside the gene matches: 9. The length of the CDR3 is 15 residues.

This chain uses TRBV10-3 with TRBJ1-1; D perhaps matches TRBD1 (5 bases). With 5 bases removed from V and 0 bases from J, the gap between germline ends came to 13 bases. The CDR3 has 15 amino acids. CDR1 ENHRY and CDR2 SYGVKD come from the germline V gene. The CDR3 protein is CAISRGGPMNTEAFF. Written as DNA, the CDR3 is TGTGCCATCAGTAGGGGAGGCCCGATGAACACTGAAGCTTTCTTT.

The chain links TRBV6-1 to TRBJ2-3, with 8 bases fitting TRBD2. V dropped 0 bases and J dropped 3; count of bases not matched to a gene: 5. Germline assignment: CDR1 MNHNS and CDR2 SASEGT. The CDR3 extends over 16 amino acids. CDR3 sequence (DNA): TGTGCCAGCAGTGAAGCTGGCGGGGGGCTTACAGATACGCAGTATTTT. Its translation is CASSEAGGGLTDTQYF.

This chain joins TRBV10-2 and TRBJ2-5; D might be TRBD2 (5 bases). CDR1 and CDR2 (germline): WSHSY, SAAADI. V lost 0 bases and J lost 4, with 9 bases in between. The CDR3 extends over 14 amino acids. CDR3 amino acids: CASSESAEVETQYF. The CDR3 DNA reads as TGCGCCAGCAGTGAGTCGGCGGAGGTAGAGACCCAGTACTTC.

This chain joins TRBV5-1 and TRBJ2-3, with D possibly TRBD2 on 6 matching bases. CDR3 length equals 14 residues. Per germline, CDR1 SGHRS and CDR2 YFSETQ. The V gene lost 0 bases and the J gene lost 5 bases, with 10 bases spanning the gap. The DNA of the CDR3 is TGCGCCAGCAGCTTGGGCGGGGTTGTAGATACGCAGTATTTT. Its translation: CASSLGGVVDTQYF.